Following are 5 T cell receptor beta chains from one sample sequenced in a study of blood T cell repertoires in COVID-19. The repertoire was sequenced with immunoSEQ multiplex PCR; TCRdb's copy has only in-frame clones and lacks some. The table shows approximately 150,000 clones, with 80% to 90% occurring only once. Input material: peripheral blood. Receptor source: a woman between 45 and 65 years old with COVID-19, enrolled during active disease.

This chain joins TRBV7-2 and TRBJ1-5; tentatively, D is TRBD1 (6 bases). From germline, CDR1 is SGHTA and CDR2 FQGNSA. The V end lost 1 base, the J end lost 7 bases, and 11 bases lay between the germline ends. The CDR3 consists of 14 residues. The chain's CDR3 is CASSLVGGPQPQHF. The DNA for the CDR3 is TGTGCCAGCAGCTTAGTCGGGGGGCCGCAGCCCCAGCATTTT.

This chain uses TRBV7-3 with TRBJ1-1; tentative D call: TRBD1 (5 bases). Germline-derived CDR1 and CDR2 are SGHTA and FQGTGA. V shed 0 bases and J shed 5 bases, with 16 bases lying between them. This CDR3 contains 16 residues. The CDR3 loop reads CASSLTAQGGTTEAFF. The DNA of the CDR3 is TGTGCCAGCAGCTTAACGGCGCAGGGAGGGACGACTGAAGCTTTCTTT.

This chain links TRBV10-2 with TRBJ1-1; perhaps TRBD1 as D (5 bases). CDR3 length: 18 amino acids. V was clipped by 0 bases and J by 5 bases, with 22 bases between them. Germline values: CDR1 WSHSY, CDR2 SAAADI. The CDR3 nucleotides read TGCGCCAGCAGTGAGTCGACCGCGGTGGGGGGACTGAGAACTGAAGCTTTCTTT. Translation: CASSESTAVGGLRTEAFF.

V and J are TRBV4-2 and TRBJ2-3, with 7 bases aligning to TRBD2. J lost 5 bases, V lost 2 bases, and 4 bases had no gene match. CDR1 and CDR2 (germline): LGHNA, YNFKEQ. The CDR3 contains 14 residues. CDR3 DNA: TGTGCCAGCAGCCAAAATGGGGAGGGAGATACGCAGTATTTT. Its translation: CASSQNGEGDTQYF.

The rearrangement links TRBV7-9 to TRBJ2-7; TRBD1 matches at 7 bases. Germline V gives CDR1 SEHNR, CDR2 FQNEAQ (reference sequence). J was trimmed by 3 bases and V by 5 bases; bases with no gene match: 4. The CDR3 runs to 13 residues. The CDR3 is CASSTTGIYEQYF. Written as DNA, the CDR3 is TGTGCCAGCAGCACGACAGGGATCTACGAGCAGTACTTC.